This TCR beta chain was retrieved from a study of T cells after yellow fever vaccination. TCRdb ran MiXCR on the 5' RACE reads and lists one entry per CDR3 protein. The repertoire includes 150,000 to 200,000 distinct CDR3 sequences, 6% to 7.5% of them detected once, and 2.5% sits in the top ten. Germline-derived CDR1 and CDR2 are SGHAT and FQNNGV. V lost 5 bases, J lost 4 bases, and 17 bases lay in between. The CDR3 contains 15 residues. The TCR was taken from a young man who received the YFV17D yellow fever vaccine. The input for sequencing was CD4+ T cells sorted from PBMCs, taken about 5 days after the first yellow fever vaccination. The V and J genes are TRBV11-2 and TRBJ1-2, with D possibly matching TRBD1 (6 bases). This CDR3 reads CASSTNKQGIYGYTF. CDR3 DNA: TGTGCCAGCAGCACAAACAAACAGGGAATCTATGGCTACACCTTC.